The 25 T cell receptor beta chains in this list originate from one sample, sequenced in a study of post-analysis software for immune sequencing data. General study findings and limits: The study found TRBV5-6, TRBV5-1 and TRBV20-1 among five or six TRBV segments more frequent in patients than controls.

Unique-molecular-identifier-tagged TCR beta cDNA libraries were used. TCRdb called the PCR reads again in MiXCR, with one record for every CDR3 protein. The data hold 750,000 to 950,000 distinct CDR3 sequences, with 35% to 55% observed a single time. The antigens for these receptors are not known. The sample consisted of blood. The receptors originated from a girl under 18 with multiple sclerosis.

The rearrangement uses TRBV5-1 and TRBJ2-1, with D perhaps being TRBD1 or TRBD2 (5 bases each). This CDR3 has 14 amino acids. Trimming took off 4 bases at V and 3 bases at J, with 11 bases between the two ends. Germline V lookup: CDR1 SGHRS, CDR2 YFSETQ. Here the CDR3 reads CASSRQGDYNEQFF. DNA of the CDR3: TGCGCCAGCAGCCGGCAGGGAGACTACAATGAGCAGTTCTTC.

This clonotype was found many times. The chain is built from TRBV9 and TRBJ2-3, with D uncertain. V lost 1 base and J 2 bases, leaving 8 bases between the germline ends. The CDR3 contains 14 residues. Germline loops: CDR1 SGDLS, CDR2 YYNGEE. This CDR3 is CASSVNSYTDTQYF. The CDR3 DNA is TGTGCCAGCAGCGTAAACAGTTACACAGATACGCAGTATTTT.

The chain couples TRBV12-3 or TRBV12-4 to TRBJ1-2; D uncertain. Deletions cut 6 bases from V and 4 bases from J, with 18 bases between. The CDR3 spans 15 residues. The CDR3 sequence is CASSSNVGIAYGYTF. In nucleotides, the CDR3 is TGTGCCAGCAGCTCCAACGTGGGAATTGCCTATGGCTACACCTTC.

As regards this clonotype: The junction departs from germline at one end; a sequencing error may be responsible. This chain connects TRBV5-1 to TRBJ2-3, with D hard to call. Germline CDR1 SGHRS, CDR2 YFSETQ. The CDR3 extends over 12 amino acids. DNA of the CDR3: TGCGCCAGCGGCTTGAGCACAGATACGCAGTATTTT. Its translation is CASGLSTDTQYF.

This clonotype was detected only a few times. The gene calls are TRBV15 and TRBJ2-3; 9 bases are shared with TRBD2. With V trimmed by 0 bases and J by 4 bases, 8 bases remained unmatched. The CDR3 is 17 residues long. Germline CDR1 and CDR2: LNHNV and YYDKDF (reference sequence). The CDR3 DNA follows: TGTGCCACCAGCAGAGATAGGTCTAGCGGGAATTCAGATACGCAGTATTTT. Its translation is CATSRDRSSGNSDTQYF.

This chain links TRBV29-1 with TRBJ2-3, with D possibly matching TRBD2 (6 bases). Per the germline V gene, CDR1 is SQVTM and CDR2 is ANQGSEA. CDR3 length: 10 residues. Trimming took off 7 bases at V and 8 bases at J, with 10 bases between the two ends. The CDR3 sequence is CSAPGGTQYF. CDR3 sequence (DNA): TGCAGCGCCCCCGGGGGTACGCAGTATTTT.

This clonotype was recorded at least ten times. The chain recombines TRBV4-3 with TRBJ2-1, with TRBD2 matching over 10 bases. The V and J ends lost 3 bases and 8 bases, in that order; junction bases with no gene match: 10. This CDR3 has 16 residues. Germline loops: CDR1 LGHNA, CDR2 YSLEER. CDR3 protein: CASSQAGTSEVDEQFF. The CDR3 nucleotides are TGCGCCAGCAGCCAGGCTGGGACTAGCGAGGTGGATGAGCAGTTCTTC.

This clonotype was picked up a small number of times. The chain recombines TRBV4-1 with TRBJ2-5, with D tentatively TRBD1 (6 bases). V was shortened by 1 base and J by 7 bases, with 13 bases between the two germline ends. Germline V CDR1 and CDR2: MGHRA, YSYEKL. CDR3 length equals 14 residues. The CDR3 loop reads CASSQVQLGGTQYF. CDR3 sequence (DNA): TGCGCCAGCAGCCAAGTTCAGCTAGGGGGGACCCAGTACTTC.

This chain uses TRBV27 with TRBJ1-2; 8 positions match TRBD1. The germline CDR1 and CDR2 sequences are MNHEY and SMNVEV (reference sequence). This CDR3 is 13 amino acids long. Unmatched junction bases numbered 5, after V lost 3 bases and J lost 8 bases. The CDR3 spells CASSFGTGLGYTF. As DNA, the CDR3 is TGTGCCAGCAGTTTTGGGACAGGCCTGGGCTACACCTTC.

This clonotype occurred a few times. The rearrangement uses TRBV10-3 and TRBJ2-7; 10 bases fit TRBD2. Germline CDR1 is ENHRY and CDR2 is SYGVKD. The CDR3 runs to 15 residues. Germline trimming cut 8 bases from V and 7 bases from J; bases unmatched to any gene: 14. CDR3 loop: CAISPASGSQSEQYF. The CDR3 DNA is TGTGCCATCTCCCCGGCTAGCGGGAGTCAAAGTGAGCAGTACTTC.

The CDR3 here is CASSITARTGYNEQFF. CDR3 DNA: TGTGCCAGCAGCATCACAGCCCGGACAGGGTACAATGAGCAGTTCTTC. This chain joins TRBV5-5 and TRBJ2-1; 8 bases align to TRBD1. The CDR3 is 16 residues long. V gave up 4 bases and J gave up 4 bases; unmatched junction bases: 10. CDR1 is SGHKS, CDR2 YYEKEE, per germline (reference sequence).

This clonotype has just a few counts. The gene calls are TRBV18 and TRBJ1-2; TRBD1 aligns across 8 bases. Looked up from germline, CDR1 is KGHSH and CDR2 is LQKENI. CDR3 length: 15 amino acids. The V and J ends lost 3 bases and 3 bases, in that order; junction bases with no gene match: 6. CDR3 sequence reads: CASSPFGTGDYGYTF. The CDR3 DNA reads as TGTGCCAGCTCACCCTTCGGGACAGGAGACTATGGCTACACCTTC.

The chain has TRBV3-1 and TRBJ2-7, with a possible D match to TRBD1 (6 bases). Trimming pared 4 bases from V and 0 bases from J, leaving 16 bases between. CDR1 and CDR2 from the germline V gene are LGHDT and YNNKEL (reference sequence). This CDR3 has 16 residues. The CDR3 DNA follows: TGTGCCAGCAGCCCCATGATGGGACACCACTCCTACGAGCAGTACTTC. Its protein product is CASSPMMGHHSYEQYF.

V and J are TRBV20-1 and TRBJ2-7; 7 nucleotides line up with TRBD2. V trimming: 6 bases; J trimming: 5 bases; junction bases outside the gene matches: 19. The CDR3 has 16 residues. Per germline, CDR1 DFQATT and CDR2 SNEGSKA (reference sequence). CDR3 nucleotides: TGCAGTGCCCCCGCGGGGGTGGGAGGTTTCTTCGACGAGCAGTACTTC. Protein sequence: CSAPAGVGGFFDEQYF.

Only a few counts were recorded for this clonotype. The chain combines TRBV6-2 or TRBV6-3 with TRBJ1-2; D is uncertain. Looked up from germline, CDR1 is MNHEY and CDR2 is SVGEGT. This CDR3 comprises 15 residues. V lost 3 bases and J lost 4, with 15 bases in between. CDR3 in amino acids: CASSYGPKGSYGYTF. In DNA form, the CDR3 reads TGTGCCAGCAGTTATGGCCCCAAAGGTTCCTATGGCTACACCTTC.

The rearrangement uses TRBV15 and TRBJ2-3, with TRBD2 as a possible D gene (6 bases). CDR3 size: 18 residues. Germline V CDR1 and CDR2: LNHNV, YYDKDF (reference sequence). The ends were cut back, 5 bases at V and 7 bases at J, with 28 bases in the middle. This CDR3 is CATSSSGQGLVRRHTQYF. CDR3 in DNA: TGTGCCACCAGCTCAAGCGGGCAGGGTCTAGTCCGCCGGCATACGCAGTATTTT.

The gene calls are TRBV5-1 and TRBJ2-5; TRBD1 agrees at 8 bases. The DNA end is a closer match to TRBJ2-7, so the J assignment may be wrong. The CDR3 length is 15 residues. CDR1 is SGHRS and CDR2 is YFSETQ in the germline V gene. CDR3 in DNA: TGCGCCAGCAGCTTGGGGGACAGGACCCATGGCGAGCAGTACTTC. This encodes CASSLGDRTHGEQYF.

In its sample, this clonotype was seen a few times. The chain uses TRBV25-1 and TRBJ2-7; D might be TRBD1 (6 bases). Trimming pared 5 bases from V and 6 bases from J, leaving 11 bases between. Germline CDR1 MGHDK, CDR2 SYGVNS. This CDR3 has 12 amino acids. The CDR3 loop reads CASSQQGREQYF. CDR3 sequence (DNA): TGTGCCAGCAGTCAACAGGGACGCGAGCAGTACTTC.

In this sample, this clonotype turned up a few times. The chain is built from TRBV6-5 and TRBJ2-4, with 7 bases that match TRBD2. V trimming: 4 bases; J trimming: 4 bases; junction bases outside the gene matches: 4. Germline assignment: CDR1 MNHEY and CDR2 SVGAGI. The CDR3 spans 14 residues. CDR3 nucleotide sequence: TGTGCCAGCAGTTCCCCAGCGGGGAAAAACATTCAGTACTTC. Translated, it gives CASSSPAGKNIQYF.

This chain links TRBV27 with TRBJ2-7; D is ambiguous. The germline gives CDR1 MNHEY, CDR2 SMNVEV (reference sequence). V lost 2 bases to trimming and J lost 11 bases, with 10 bases between them. The CDR3 runs to 11 residues. The CDR3 loop reads CASSLAQEEYF. The CDR3 nucleotides are TGTGCCAGCAGTTTAGCCCAAGAGGAGTACTTC.

Note on this clonotype: A single base separates this from a much larger clone, so it may be a read error. The chain couples TRBV29-1 to TRBJ2-7; 7 positions match TRBD1. With 4 bases clipped from V and 2 bases from J, the junction kept 5 bases outside the gene matches. The CDR3 runs 13 residues. Germline V gene lookup returns CDR1 SQVTM and CDR2 ANQGSEA. In DNA, the CDR3 is TGCAGCGTTGTAACAGGGGATGCCTACGAGCAGTACTTC. This gives the protein CSVVTGDAYEQYF.

V usage is TRBV6-1 and J usage is TRBJ2-5, with a tentative D call TRBD1 (5 bases). TRBJ2-7 explains the end of the DNA better; the J call may be wrong. CDR1 is MNHNS and CDR2 is SASEGT in the germline V gene. The CDR3 spans 13 residues. The CDR3 nucleotides are TGTGCCAGCAGTGAGATCGACAGATCCGAGCAGTACTTC. Translated, it gives CASSEIDRSEQYF.

This clonotype was seen only a few times. The CDR3 DNA reads as TGTGCCAGCTCACGGACTAGCGGCCTCTCCTACGAGCAGTACTTC. It codes for CASSRTSGLSYEQYF. The V call is TRBV18, the J call TRBJ2-7, with 10 nucleotides matching TRBD2. With V trimmed by 4 bases and J by 0 bases, 3 bases remained unmatched. CDR1 is KGHSH, CDR2 LQKENI, per germline. CDR3 length: 15 amino acids.

The chain carries TRBV2 and TRBJ2-5; no firm D call. V lost 3 bases, J lost 4 bases, and 15 bases lay in between. CDR3 length: 15 residues. The germline V gene encodes CDR1 SNHLY and CDR2 FYNNEI. The CDR3 DNA reads TGTGCCAGCAGTGACACATTCGTATTTAGAGAGACCCAGTACTTC. Translated, it gives CASSDTFVFRETQYF.

This chain uses TRBV27 with TRBJ1-4, with 10 bases identical to TRBD1. V shed 5 bases, J shed 8 bases, and the junction held 8 bases outside the gene matches. Germline V gene data show CDR1 as MNHEY and CDR2 as SMNVEV (reference sequence). CDR3 length: 15 amino acids. The CDR3 is CASSPQGTGDEKLFF. Here the CDR3 DNA reads TGTGCCAGCAGTCCTCAGGGGACAGGGGACGAAAAACTGTTTTTT.